The subject of this entry is one T cell receptor beta chain. This clone was detected only once. Its recognized antigen is unknown. Base qualities are not at hand, and no much larger clone is one base apart. This sample is part of a study of blood T cell repertoires in COVID-19 (dated by TCRdb to 2019 to 2021). Concerning the study at large: Samples from collaborators originated in the United States, Italy and Spain and spanned both the acute and convalescent phases of COVID-19. The prospective study material was composed of cDNA or gDNA derived from T cells, B-cell-depleted T cells, or PBMCs. Deeply sampled blood TCRbeta repertoires from subjects exposed to, actively infected with, or recovered from COVID-19 were included in the dataset. The repertoires were made available in a free public database intended to serve as a resource for research on the immune response to SARS-CoV-2. The samples were drawn from the first 160 participants of the ongoing ImmuneRACE study and from over a thousand subjects provided by 6 global collaborators. Sample metadata almost always included a de-identified subject ID, COVID-19 status, age in years and sex. HLA class I and class II types, where available, came from metadata supplied by the sample provider rather than from assay-based typing.

The immunoSEQ Assay, a bias-controlled multiplex PCR, was used to amplify TCRbeta CDR3 regions from genomic DNA. Regarding the original processing steps: Within the assay, amplification of reference gene primers was used to estimate how many nucleated cells each sample contained. Sequence reads were collapsed and filtered to measure the absolute abundance of every unique TCRbeta CDR3 rearrangement. For each sample, productive Simpson clonality was calculated as the square root of Simpson's diversity index across productive rearrangements. In its TCRdb copy, this immuneACCESS table keeps in-frame sequences only and misses some clones. Where compared with another copy, unresolved V genes explain less than half of these, and the others have no known cause. That table gives V, J and clone size, and the DNA gave D and trimming. The sample has approximately 220,000 clones on record, 65% to 85% of them singletons. The leading ten clones occupy 7.4% of the sample.

Overall study outcomes, separate from this receptor: How much clinical and demographic metadata was included differed by source and by participant, and the metadata was provided uncurated.

V is pruned by 6 bases and J by 7 bases, leaving 5 bases of the junction without a gene match. Spanning cysteine to phenylalanine, the CDR3 consists of 13 amino acids. Just CDR3 DNA is preserved here, 39 bases in frame from base 1. Looking up the germline V gene yields CDR1 MDHEN and CDR2 SYDVKM. Participants in the prospective study were enrolled through a virtual design, were aged roughly 18 to 90 years, and lived in 24 United States geographic areas. In the prospective study, participants were assigned to cohorts based on the clinical history participants reported in a screening survey and a study questionnaire. In the prospective study, whole blood, serum and a nasopharyngeal or oropharyngeal swab were collected from each participant by mobile phlebotomists. Over an approximately 2-month period, participants in the prospective study had the option of providing additional blood draws and questionnaires. Before DNA extraction, blood samples from the prospective study were shipped at room temperature or frozen.

Source material: PBMCs or T cells enriched from blood (not recorded which). Recombination joined TRBV28 with TRBJ1-2; the central 10 bases match TRBD1. This receptor was taken from a woman aged 40-49 years with acute COVID-19. The base sequence is TGTGCCAGCAGCCTGACAGGGGGCCTTGGCTACACCTTC. Its amino acids are CASSLTGGLGYTF.